This T cell receptor beta chain is from a study of T cell responses to AZD1222 COVID-19 vaccine. About the research overall: Analyses pooled second doses at about 4 or about 12 weeks.

Study findings and constraints: Clonal diversity was possibly underestimated; the donors were predominantly white British and more often female. At study baseline, merely roughly 6 AZD1222 recipients were seropositive.

The CDR3 spans 14 residues. Trimming pared 0 bases from V and 4 bases from J, leaving 7 bases between. Germline V gene sequence: CDR1 LGHNA, CDR2 YSLEER. TCRdb's copy holds only in-frame clones and misses some; the assay was immunoSEQ multiplex PCR. The sample shows roughly 180,000 clones, 90% to 95% of them seen only once. With regard to this clone: Antigen specificity is unknown.

The source material was peripheral blood, sampled on day 0 of AZD1222 vaccination. This TCR derives from an adult in good health. This chain uses TRBV4-3 with TRBJ1-5; weak D call: TRBD1 (5 bases). In nucleotides, the CDR3 is TGCGCCAGCAGCCAAGAACCAGGGAATCAGCCCCAGCATTTT. This encodes CASSQEPGNQPQHF.